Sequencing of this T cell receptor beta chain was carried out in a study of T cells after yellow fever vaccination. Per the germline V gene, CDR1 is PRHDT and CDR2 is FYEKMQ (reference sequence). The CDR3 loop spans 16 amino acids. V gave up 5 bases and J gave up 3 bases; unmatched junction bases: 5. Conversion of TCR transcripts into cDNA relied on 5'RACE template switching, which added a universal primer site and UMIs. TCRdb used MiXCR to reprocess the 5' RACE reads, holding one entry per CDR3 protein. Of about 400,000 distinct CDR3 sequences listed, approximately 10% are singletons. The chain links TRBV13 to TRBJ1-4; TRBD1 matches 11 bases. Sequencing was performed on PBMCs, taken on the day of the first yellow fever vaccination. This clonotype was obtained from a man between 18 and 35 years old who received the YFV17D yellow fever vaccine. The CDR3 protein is CASSPGQGVANEKLFF. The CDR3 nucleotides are TGTGCCAGCAGCCCGGGACAGGGGGTAGCTAATGAAAAACTGTTTTTT.